The rows below give T cell receptor beta chains drawn from one sample of a study of cytomegalovirus exposure and HLA in healthy donors. Using immunoSEQ multiplex PCR, the repertoire was profiled, and TCRdb retains in-frame clones only, with some absent. This table holds fewer than 150,000 clones, 60% to 80% found once. Sequenced material: PBMCs. Source of these receptors: a man aged 25-40 years in good health and CMV-seronegative. Each CDR3 is given with its conserved first and last residue. A D gene is named only where the DNA matches it firmly. Clone size is given for some rows only: seen once, a few or many times, or a class if the clone is expanded.

.	.	TRBV20-1	TRBJ2-1	TGCAGTGCTAGACGGGGGAATGAGCAGTTCTTC	CSARRGNEQFF
.	TRBD2	TRBV5-4	TRBJ2-1	TGTGCCTCCCCGGGGGGAGTAGCGGGCTCCCTGGTGAATGAGCAGTTCTTC	CASPGGVAGSLVNEQFF
.	.	TRBV27	TRBJ2-7	TGTGCCAGCAGTTGGGGCGGAAACTACGAGCAGTACTTC	CASSWGGNYEQYF
.	TRBD2	TRBV4-1	TRBJ2-5	TGCGCCAGCAGCCAAGAAGGGCGGGGGCAAGAGACCCAGTACTTC	CASSQEGRGQETQYF
.	TRBD2	TRBV7-2	TRBJ2-1	TGTGCCAGCAGCCGCACTAGCGGTTCCTACAATGAGCAGTTCTTC	CASSRTSGSYNEQFF
once	TRBD1	TRBV7-2	TRBJ1-3	TGTGCCAGCAGCTTAAGGGCCGGGACAGGATCACTCTCTGGAAACACCATATATTTT	CASSLRAGTGSLSGNTIYF
.	TRBD1	TRBV28	TRBJ2-7	TGTGCCAGTACGCTTTCGACAGGGCTCGGCGAGCAGTACTTC	CASTLSTGLGEQYF
once	.	TRBV10-3	TRBJ2-7	TGTGCCATCAGTGAGGACCCTAGCAGAGCGAACGAGCAGTACTTC	CAISEDPSRANEQYF
few	TRBD1	TRBV7-9	TRBJ1-3	TGTGCCAGCAGCAGGACAGGGAATGGAAACACCATATATTTT	CASSRTGNGNTIYF
.	TRBD2	TRBV28	TRBJ2-5	TGTGCCAGTCAACTAGCGGGAGCGGGAGAGACCCAGTACTTC	CASQLAGAGETQYF
.	TRBD1	TRBV5-1	TRBJ1-2	TGCGCCAGCAGCCCAATTCCGGGACAGGGTGTCGGTAGCTACACCTTC	CASSPIPGQGVGSYTF
.	TRBD1	TRBV5-6	TRBJ2-1	TGTGCCAGCAGCACTGGACAGGGGTTGTTCTTC	CASSTGQGLFF
few	TRBD1	TRBV18	TRBJ2-6	TGTGCCAGCTCAACCGGGACAGGGGGCTCTGGGGCCAACGTCCTGACTTTC	CASSTGTGGSGANVLTF
.	.	TRBV28	TRBJ2-2	TGTGCCAGCAGCCCGCCGGTAGCAAGGTCCGGGGAGCTGTTTTTT	CASSPPVARSGELFF
.	.	TRBV11-2	TRBJ2-7	TGTGCCAGCAGCCTCACCGGGGGGGACAGCTACGAGCAGTACTTC	CASSLTGGDSYEQYF
.	.	TRBV25-1	TRBJ1-1	TGTGCCAGCAGTTCGGGGTTAACTGAAGCTTTCTTT	CASSSGLTEAFF
.	TRBD2	TRBV4-2	TRBJ2-7	TGTGCCAGCAGCCTTGGACTAGCGGGAACGGACGAGCAGTACTTC	CASSLGLAGTDEQYF
.	.	TRBV5-1	TRBJ1-4	TGCGCCAGCCGACTTGGGCGAGGGCAGGCCGTGCGAAAGGAAAAACTGTTTTTT	CASRLGRGQAVRKEKLFF
few	.	TRBV7-9	TRBJ2-1	TGTGCCAGCAGCCCGCCGAATTGGCACAATGAGCAGTTCTTC	CASSPPNWHNEQFF
.	.	TRBV11-2	TRBJ1-2	TGTGCCAGCAGCGCCCCGGCGGCAGGGAACTATGGCTACACCTTC	CASSAPAAGNYGYTF
once	.	TRBV30	TRBJ2-5	TGTGCCTGGGGGGGGACCAGGGTCGGGGAGACCCAGTACTTC	CAWGGTRVGETQYF
.	.	TRBV5-6	TRBJ1-2	TGTGCCAGCAGCTTGATCTTACAGGGTTATAACTATGGCTACACCTTC	CASSLILQGYNYGYTF
.	TRBD2	TRBV6-6	TRBJ2-1	TGTGCCAGCAGTTACGGGACTAGCAGTTCCTACAATGAGCAGTTCTTC	CASSYGTSSSYNEQFF
many	TRBD2	TRBV7-8	TRBJ2-7	TGTGCCAGCAGCTCGGTGTTTAGCGGGTTTTCCAACGAGCAGTACTTC	CASSSVFSGFSNEQYF
.	.	TRBV4-3	TRBJ2-5	TGCGCCAGCAGCCAAGATACAGGCCGCACCCAGTACTTC	CASSQDTGRTQYF
.	TRBD1	TRBV13	TRBJ1-1	TGTGCCAGCAGGGATCCGGGACAGGGACCTGAAGCTTTCTTT	CASRDPGQGPEAFF
few	.	TRBV16	TRBJ1-1	TGTGCCAGCAGCCAACTTCAGGGTTCCACTGAAGCTTTCTTT	CASSQLQGSTEAFF
.	TRBD1	TRBV25-1	TRBJ2-1	TGTGCCAGCAGTGATTCCGACAGGGAAGAACAGTTCTTC	CASSDSDREEQFF
.	TRBD2	TRBV10-3	TRBJ2-1	TGTGCCATCAGTGACCCGACGATAGCGGGAGGCGGCAATGAGCAGTTCTTC	CAISDPTIAGGGNEQFF
.	.	TRBV4-2	TRBJ1-2	TGTGCCAGCAGCCAAGAGGACTACTCTAACTATGGCTACACCTTC	CASSQEDYSNYGYTF
once	TRBD2	TRBV4-3	TRBJ2-1	TGCGCCAGCAGCCAAGAGGGCAGGGAGGGTGAGCAGTTCTTC	CASSQEGREGEQFF
.	TRBD2	TRBV27	TRBJ2-1	TGTGCCAGCAGTTTGGGCGGGGGGTCCCCGGGACTAGCGGGCAATGAGCAGTTCTTC	CASSLGGGSPGLAGNEQFF
.	.	TRBV2	TRBJ2-1	TGTGCCAGCAAAAAACAGGAACAGACGCGCTACAATGAGCAGTTCTTC	CASKKQEQTRYNEQFF
.	.	TRBV25-1	TRBJ1-5	TGTGCCAGCAACCGGGGAGGGCGACCCCCACGGCATTTT	CASNRGGRPPRHF
.	TRBD2	TRBV29-1	TRBJ2-5	TGCAGCGTTGAACAAGCGGGAGTTGGGGAGACCCAGTACTTC	CSVEQAGVGETQYF
.	.	TRBV15	TRBJ2-7	TGTGCCACCAGCAGAGATTCGAGCGGATCCTACGAGCAGTACTTC	CATSRDSSGSYEQYF
.	.	TRBV15	TRBJ2-7	TGTGCCACCAGCAGAGATAAAATAGACTCGCGGTACGAGCAGTACTTC	CATSRDKIDSRYEQYF